These T cell receptor beta chains were read from a single sample in a study of human T cells and chemical hapten exposure. TCRdb itself ran the RACE reads through MiXCR, one entry per CDR3 protein. This table holds 70,000 to 95,000 distinct CDR3 sequences, 8.5% to 10% found once. The specimen sequenced was whole blood. The receptors here all came from a female donor in good health. Some clones in this sample may be carry-over from other donors' samples. Each CDR3 is given with its conserved first and last residue. A D gene is named only where the DNA matches it firmly. Clone size is not always given. Where it is, it says once, few, many or a class for expanded clones.

CDR3,DNA,size,J,D,V
CASTNTEAFF,TGTGCCAGCACTAACACTGAAGCTTTCTTT,.,TRBJ1-1,.,TRBV2
CSARPMPNTGELFF,TGCAGTGCTAGACCCATGCCGAACACCGGGGAGCTGTTTTTT,.,TRBJ2-2,.,TRBV20-1
CASSLWTGVDEKLFF,TGTGCCAGCAGCTTATGGACAGGGGTTGATGAAAAACTGTTTTTT,.,TRBJ1-4,TRBD1,TRBV7-9
CASSEGYSGANVLTF,TGTGCCAGCAGTGAAGGATACTCTGGGGCCAACGTCCTGACTTTC,many,TRBJ2-6,.,TRBV6-1
CASSPKLLGLNEKLFF,TGTGCCAGCAGCCCCAAGCTATTGGGACTCAACGAAAAACTGTTTTTT,.,TRBJ1-4,.,TRBV7-8
CSARKWTGELFF,TGCAGTGCTAGAAAGTGGACCGGGGAGCTGTTTTTT,few,TRBJ2-2,.,TRBV20-1
CASSQDGQGTDTQYF,TGCGCCAGCAGCCAAGATGGGCAAGGCACAGATACGCAGTATTTT,many,TRBJ2-3,.,TRBV4-1
CASSYRDPNSPLHF,TGTGCCAGCAGCTACCGGGATCCAAATTCACCCCTCCACTTT,few,TRBJ1-6,.,TRBV7-9
CASSEWAGEDYGYTF,TGTGCCAGCAGTGAATGGGCAGGGGAGGACTATGGCTACACCTTC,few,TRBJ1-2,.,TRBV25-1
CASRELTQPQHF,TGTGCCAGCAGGGAATTAACTCAGCCCCAGCATTTT,many,TRBJ1-5,.,TRBV6-6
CASTTHGGSYNSPLHF,TGTGCCAGCACCACCCACGGGGGTTCCTATAATTCACCCCTCCACTTT,.,TRBJ1-6,.,TRBV12-3/TRBV12-4
CASTGTGRPDTQYF,TGTGCCAGCACCGGGACAGGGCGCCCAGATACGCAGTATTTT,many,TRBJ2-3,TRBD1,TRBV3-1
CAISEWGGPDLHF,TGTGCCATCAGTGAGTGGGGGGGGCCTGACCTCCACTTT,many,TRBJ1-6,.,TRBV10-3
CASSLGAWGTDTQYF,TGTGCCAGCAGCTTAGGAGCCTGGGGCACAGATACGCAGTATTTT,few,TRBJ2-3,.,TRBV7-2
CASSSVQGFAGELFF,TGTGCCAGCAGCTCGGTACAGGGCTTCGCCGGGGAGCTGTTTTTT,few,TRBJ2-2,.,TRBV7-9
CASSFANQPQHF,TGTGCCAGCAGCTTTGCAAATCAGCCCCAGCATTTT,many,TRBJ1-5,.,TRBV5-6
CASSGGARETQYF,TGTGCCAGTAGCGGGGGGGCTAGAGAGACCCAGTACTTC,few,TRBJ2-5,TRBD2,TRBV19
CASSANPGQGNTEAFF,TGTGCCAGCAGCGCCAACCCGGGACAGGGGAACACTGAAGCTTTCTTT,few,TRBJ1-1,TRBD1,TRBV7-2
CASSYGQGGTDTQYF,TGTGCCAGCTCCTACGGACAGGGCGGCACAGATACGCAGTATTTT,.,TRBJ2-3,TRBD1,TRBV18
CASRPRQTPFNTGELFF,TGTGCCAGCAGACCAAGACAGACTCCCTTCAACACCGGGGAGCTGTTTTTT,.,TRBJ2-2,.,TRBV12-3/TRBV12-4
CSVEGNSQETQYF,TGCAGCGTTGAGGGTAATAGTCAAGAGACCCAGTACTTC,.,TRBJ2-5,.,TRBV29-1
CASSPPQEVQFF,TGTGCCAGCAGCCCACCACAAGAAGTGCAGTTCTTC,few,TRBJ2-1,.,TRBV28
CASSPRATGENYGYTF,TGTGCCAGCTCACCACGGGCAACGGGGGAAAACTATGGCTACACCTTC,many,TRBJ1-2,.,TRBV18
CASSLRRENEQFF,TGCGCCAGCAGCTTACGCAGGGAGAATGAGCAGTTCTTC,few,TRBJ2-1,.,TRBV5-1
CASSQASGSVNTEAFF,TGTGCCAGCAGCCAAGCTTCCGGCTCGGTGAACACTGAAGCTTTCTTT,many,TRBJ1-1,.,TRBV3-1
CASSDGGAETQYF,TGTGCCAGCAGTGACGGCGGGGCGGAGACCCAGTACTTC,many,TRBJ2-5,.,TRBV2
CASSSSGDRKFRTSGPGELFF,TGTGCCAGCAGCTCGAGTGGAGACAGGAAATTCCGGACTAGCGGTCCCGGGGAGCTGTTTTTT,few,TRBJ2-2,TRBD2,TRBV7-9
CASSPRVGDTGELFF,TGTGCCAGCAGCCCGAGGGTTGGTGACACCGGGGAGCTGTTTTTT,.,TRBJ2-2,.,TRBV7-7
CATGHMNTEAFF,TGTGCCACCGGACACATGAACACTGAAGCTTTCTTT,.,TRBJ1-1,.,TRBV12-3/TRBV12-4
CASSSGLGELFF,TGTGCCAGCAGCTCGGGACTCGGGGAGCTGTTTTTT,.,TRBJ2-2,.,TRBV6-5
CASSSGTGLNEQYF,TGCGCCAGCAGCTCCGGGACAGGGCTGAACGAGCAGTACTTC,few,TRBJ2-7,TRBD1,TRBV5-1
CASSLSAGPQYF,TGTGCCAGTAGTCTCTCAGCGGGGCCCCAGTACTTC,many,TRBJ2-7,TRBD2,TRBV19
CASSFYKGARFETEAFF,TGTGCCAGCAGTTTCTACAAGGGGGCCCGGTTTGAAACTGAAGCTTTCTTT,.,TRBJ1-1,TRBD1,TRBV6-5
CAGDREIAYEQYF,TGTGCCGGGGACAGGGAGATAGCCTACGAGCAGTACTTC,few,TRBJ2-7,TRBD1,TRBV30
CASSQPPVWDYEQYF,TGCGCCAGCAGCCAGCCTCCAGTTTGGGACTACGAGCAGTACTTT,.,TRBJ2-7,TRBD2,TRBV4-1
CATSRVASANYEQYF,TGTGCCACCAGCAGAGTGGCTAGCGCTAATTACGAGCAGTACTTC,.,TRBJ2-7,.,TRBV15
CASSLDQLWYSTDTQYF,TGTGCCAGCAGCTTAGATCAGCTCTGGTACAGCACAGATACGCAGTATTTT,.,TRBJ2-3,.,TRBV11-2
CASSSLAGEQYF,TGTGCCAGCAGCTCGCTAGCAGGCGAGCAGTACTTC,many,TRBJ2-7,.,TRBV27
CASSRSGPETSSTDTQYF,TGTGCCAGCAGCCGTTCGGGCCCGGAAACTTCTAGCACAGATACGCAGTATTTT,few,TRBJ2-3,.,TRBV7-9
CASSLGTGGNQPQHF,TGTGCCAGCAGCTTAGGGACAGGGGGCAATCAGCCCCAGCATTTT,many,TRBJ1-5,TRBD1,TRBV7-2
CSAPKEREEQYF,TGCAGTGCCCCTAAAGAAAGGGAGGAGCAGTACTTC,many,TRBJ2-7,.,TRBV20-1
CSAGPLGLNTEAFF,TGCAGTGCTGGACCCCTGGGGTTGAACACTGAAGCTTTCTTT,.,TRBJ1-1,.,TRBV20-1
CASVESGGFYNEQFF,TGTGCCAGCGTTGAGAGCGGGGGCTTCTACAATGAGCAGTTCTTC,.,TRBJ2-1,TRBD2,TRBV25-1